The TCR beta chain described here comes from a study of T cell responses to AZD1222 COVID-19 vaccine. Overall study findings and caveats: Only a handful of individuals given AZD1222 were seropositive at baseline.

On this clone itself: Its target is unknown.

Repertoires were generated with immunoSEQ multiplex PCR, while TCRdb's copy carries only in-frame clones and drops some. The repertoire consists of approximately 60,000 clones, with roughly 84% occurring once and the leading ten covering approximately 20%. The ends lost 4 bases at V and 9 bases at J; junction bases unmatched: 12. The CDR3 totals 15 residues. CDR1 is SGHTS and CDR2 is YDEGEE in the germline V gene. The sequences come from peripheral blood, collected on day 0 of AZD1222 vaccination. The chain has TRBV5-8 and TRBJ2-1; the match to TRBD2 covers 8 bases. This TCR was sampled from an adult in good health. CDR3 in amino acids: CASSRGRIIWGEQFF. In DNA, the CDR3 is TGTGCCAGCAGCCGCGGGAGGATTATTTGGGGTGAGCAGTTCTTC. The whole variable domain, filled in from reference TRBV5-8 and TRBJ2-1, reads EAGVTQSPTHLIKTRGQQATLRCSPISGHTSVYWYQQALGLGLQFLLWYDEGEERNRGNFPPRFSGRQFPNYSSELNVNALELEDSALYLCASSRGRIIWGEQFFGPGTRLTVL.